A single sample is the source of the 27 T cell receptor beta chains below, sequenced in a study of T cell responses to AZD1222 COVID-19 vaccine. Only in-frame clones appear in the TCRdb table, and some are missing; sequencing was by immunoSEQ multiplex PCR. The data contain some 180,000 clones, approximately 91% of them singletons. This specimen was peripheral blood, taken 28 days after the second AZD1222 dose. The receptors derive from an adult who received the AZD1222 COVID-19 vaccine.

The rearrangement joins TRBV6-5 to TRBJ2-1; D unresolved. Per the germline V gene, CDR1 is MNHEY and CDR2 is SVGAGI. The CDR3 has 12 amino acids. Trimming pared 4 bases from V and 8 bases from J, leaving 9 bases between. CDR3 protein: CASSLRGHEQFF. CDR3 DNA sequence: TGTGCCAGCAGTTTAAGAGGCCATGAGCAGTTCTTC.

The chain joins TRBV11-2 to TRBJ1-5; D is unclear. The CDR3 is made up of 13 amino acids. Between the trimmed V and J ends, which lost 6 bases and 4 bases, there was a span of 10 bases. Germline assignment: CDR1 SGHAT and CDR2 FQNNGV. CDR3 sequence: CASSYSSNQPQHF. The CDR3 DNA follows: TGTGCCAGCAGTTACAGCTCTAATCAGCCCCAGCATTTT.

This clone has a single count. J is TRBJ1-1 and V is TRBV4-1; TRBD1 agrees at 8 bases. The CDR3 sequence is 20 residues long. J gave up 0 bases and V 1 base, and 16 bases lay outside the gene matches. CDR1 is MGHRA and CDR2 is YSYEKL in the germline V gene. The CDR3 loop is CASSQGDPRTGSRLNTEAFF. The CDR3 DNA reads as TGCGCCAGCAGCCAAGGAGACCCTCGGACAGGGTCGAGGCTGAACACTGAAGCTTTCTTT.

This rearrangement joins TRBV28 to TRBJ2-7, with 11 bases matching TRBD1. Germline loops: CDR1 MDHEN, CDR2 SYDVKM. Losses at the gene ends were 6 bases for V and 2 bases for J; bases not matched to a gene: 3. This CDR3 spans 14 amino acids. The CDR3 reads CASRPGQGAYEQYF. The CDR3 nucleotides read TGTGCCAGCAGGCCGGGACAGGGGGCCTACGAGCAGTACTTC.

V and J are TRBV9 and TRBJ2-3, with D unresolved. V was trimmed by 0 bases and J by 4 bases, leaving 6 bases between them. This CDR3 is 13 amino acids long. Germline V CDR1 and CDR2: SGDLS, YYNGEE. The CDR3: CASSVVVADTQYF. CDR3 sequence (DNA): TGTGCCAGCAGCGTAGTGGTCGCAGATACGCAGTATTTT.

This chain joins TRBV19 and TRBJ2-1; no clear D gene. Germline CDR1 is LNHDA and CDR2 is SQIVND (reference sequence). This CDR3 is built from 11 residues. V lost 2 bases to trimming and J lost 8 bases, with 4 bases between them. Here the CDR3 reads CASSIWDEQFF. The CDR3 DNA sequence: TGTGCCAGTAGTATATGGGATGAGCAGTTCTTC.

The chain joins TRBV11-1 to TRBJ2-5; D might be TRBD2 (5 bases). Germline V gene lookup returns CDR1 SGHAT and CDR2 FQDESV (reference sequence). CDR3 length: 16 residues. V dropped 5 bases and J dropped 5 bases, with 21 bases sitting between them. This chain's CDR3 is CASSPRGSSGGETQYF. The CDR3 coding sequence is TGTGCCAGCAGCCCACGCGGCTCCTCGGGCGGGGAGACCCAGTACTTC.

The chain combines TRBV7-9 with TRBJ1-5; D is ambiguous. Between the trimmed V and J ends, which lost 5 bases and 7 bases, there was a span of 15 bases. Germline V gene sequence: CDR1 SEHNR, CDR2 FQNEAQ (reference sequence). The CDR3 contains 14 residues. The CDR3 is CASSGMTEFQPQHF. The CDR3 bases are TGTGCCAGCAGCGGGATGACGGAGTTCCAGCCCCAGCATTTT. Full variable domain (remainder filled in from reference TRBV7-9 and TRBJ1-5): DTGVSQNPRHKITKRGQNVTFRCDPISEHNRLYWYRQTLGQGPEFLTYFQNEAQLEKSRLLSDRFSAERPKGSFSTLEIQRTEQGDSAMYLCASSGMTEFQPQHFGDGTRLSIL.

This clone appeared a single time. The chain links TRBV5-1 to TRBJ1-6; no reliable D call. Trimming left V 4 bases short and J 12 bases short, with 14 bases between. The CDR3 is made up of 13 amino acids. Germline loops: CDR1 SGHRS, CDR2 YFSETQ. In nucleotides, the CDR3 is TGCGCCAGCAGCAAGGACCCTATTAGACCCCTCCACTTT. Amino acid sequence: CASSKDPIRPLHF.

V gene TRBV4-3 combines with J gene TRBJ2-5; possible D gene TRBD1, 6 bases. V dropped 2 bases and J dropped 1 base, with 14 bases sitting between them. From germline, CDR1 is LGHNA and CDR2 YSLEER. The CDR3 extends over 16 amino acids. Here the CDR3 DNA reads TGCGCCAGCAGCCAACTGAGCTCGGACAGCCAAGAGACCCAGTACTTC. This gives the protein CASSQLSSDSQETQYF.

CDR3 nucleotide sequence: TGTGCCAGCGGTACGGGACTAGCGGGGGAAGAGGAGCAGTTCTTC. Protein product: CASGTGLAGEEEQFF. The chain combines TRBV5-4 with TRBJ2-1, with 14 bases aligning to TRBD2. Germline CDR1 SGHNT, CDR2 YYREEE (reference sequence). V dropped 7 bases and J dropped 10; count of bases not matched to a gene: 10. The CDR3 consists of 15 residues.

The V and J genes are TRBV11-2 and TRBJ1-1; 9 nucleotides agree with TRBD1. Germline CDR1 SGHAT, CDR2 FQNNGV. This CDR3 spans 15 amino acids. J gave up 2 bases and V 5 bases, and 6 bases lay outside the gene matches. In nucleotides, the CDR3 is TGTGCCAGCAGCGTCCGGGACAGGGTAAACACTGAAGCTTTCTTT. Amino acids: CASSVRDRVNTEAFF.

The chain employs TRBV28 and TRBJ2-2, with D possibly TRBD1 on 6 matching bases. The germline V and J ends were trimmed by 3 bases and 4 bases, with 12 bases remaining between them. The CDR3 sequence is 15 residues long. CDR1 is MDHEN, CDR2 SYDVKM, per germline. CDR3 loop: CASSFPSGVTGELFF. Written as DNA, the CDR3 is TGTGCCAGCAGTTTTCCTTCAGGGGTCACCGGGGAGCTGTTTTTT.

The chain joins TRBV6-6 to TRBJ1-2; D remains unclear. The germline V and J ends were trimmed by 0 bases and 5 bases, with 13 bases remaining between them. The length of the CDR3 is 15 residues. Germline assignment: CDR1 MNHNY and CDR2 SVGAGI (reference sequence). CDR3 loop: CASSYSVGSLYGYTF. For the CDR3, the DNA is TGTGCCAGCAGTTACTCAGTCGGGAGCTTATATGGCTACACCTTC.

V gene TRBV29-1 combines with J gene TRBJ2-7, with no clear D. The length of the CDR3 is 11 residues. CDR1 is SQVTM and CDR2 is ANQGSEA in the germline V gene. The V and J ends lost 1 base and 5 bases respectively, with 6 bases between them. The CDR3 sequence is CSVEGLNEQYF. The CDR3 DNA sequence: TGCAGCGTTGAAGGTCTGAACGAGCAGTACTTC.

V is TRBV5-1 and J is TRBJ2-2; TRBD2 agrees at 9 bases. CDR3 length: 15 amino acids. J lost 3 bases, V lost 6 bases, and 6 bases had no gene match. Germline assignment: CDR1 SGHRS and CDR2 YFSETQ. The CDR3 loop reads CASTTSGLDTGELFF. The CDR3 coding sequence is TGCGCCAGCACTACTAGCGGGCTCGACACCGGGGAGCTGTTTTTT. The full variable domain, with the rest looked up from reference TRBV5-1 and TRBJ2-2, is KAGVTQTPRYLIKTRGQQVTLSCSPISGHRSVSWYQQTPGQGLQFLFEYFSETQRNKGNFPGRFSGRQFSNSRSEMNVSTLELGDSALYLCASTTSGLDTGELFFGEGSRLTVL.

There are a few counts of this clone. The chain recombines TRBV30 with TRBJ1-4; 8 positions match TRBD1. This CDR3 is 11 amino acids long. Germline CDR1 and CDR2: GTSNPN and SVGIG (reference sequence). Trimming cost V 4 bases and J 8 bases; bases outside gene matches: 0. The CDR3 is CAWTGGEKLFF. The CDR3, as DNA: TGTGCCTGGACAGGGGGCGAAAAACTGTTTTTT.

CDR3 nucleotides: TGTGCCAGCAGTTACACAGGGTACAATGAGCAGTTCTTC. Residues: CASSYTGYNEQFF. V gene TRBV6-5 combines with J gene TRBJ2-1, with D possibly matching TRBD1 (6 bases). The CDR3 totals 13 residues. With 2 bases removed from V and 4 bases from J, the gap between germline ends came to 6 bases. The germline V gene encodes CDR1 MNHEY and CDR2 SVGAGI.

This chain uses TRBV7-9 with TRBJ2-7, with 7 bases lining up with TRBD1. The CDR3 runs 15 residues. The V and J ends lost 1 base and 2 bases, in that order; junction bases with no gene match: 5. CDR1 and CDR2 (germline): SEHNR, FQNEAQ (reference sequence). The CDR3 nucleotides are TGTGCCAGCAGCTTAGGGGGGACAGCTACCTACGAGCAGTACTTC. Its protein product is CASSLGGTATYEQYF.

The rearrangement uses TRBV27 and TRBJ2-7, with no clear D. V shed 4 bases and J shed 2 bases, with 12 bases lying between them. The CDR3 totals 14 residues. Germline-derived CDR1 and CDR2 are MNHEY and SMNVEV (reference sequence). The CDR3 loop is CASSSLTFTYEQYF. The CDR3, as DNA: TGTGCCAGCAGTTCTCTGACATTTACCTACGAGCAGTACTTC.

The chain links TRBV15 to TRBJ1-2; tentative D call: TRBD1 (6 bases). This CDR3 comprises 14 residues. With 7 bases removed from V and 3 bases from J, the gap between germline ends came to 15 bases. CDR1 is LNHNV, CDR2 YYDKDF, per germline (reference sequence). CDR3 nucleotides: TGTGCCACCACTTGGGGGGGCGCTGACTATGGCTACACCTTC. It yields the protein CATTWGGADYGYTF. The full variable domain, in which reference TRBV15 and TRBJ1-2 provide the parts outside the CDR3, is DAMVIQNPRYQVTQFGKPVTLSCSQTLNHNVMYWYQQKSSQAPKLLFHYYDKDFNNEADTPDNFQSRRPNTSFCFLDIRSPGLGDTAMYLCATTWGGADYGYTFGSGTRLTVV.

The rearrangement uses TRBV7-3 and TRBJ2-3; D possibly corresponds to TRBD1 (6 bases). The CDR3 is 15 residues long. From germline, CDR1 is SGHTA and CDR2 FQGTGA. Trimming stripped 0 bases from V and 2 bases from J, with 9 bases between. The CDR3 DNA follows: TGTGCCAGCAGCTTAACGGGGGCGCCCACAGATACGCAGTATTTT. This sequence encodes CASSLTGAPTDTQYF.

The chain couples TRBV19 to TRBJ2-5; 9 bases are shared with TRBD2. Germline CDR1 reads LNHDA; CDR2 reads SQIVND (reference sequence). The CDR3 spans 15 residues. Trimming cost V 8 bases and J 0 bases; bases outside gene matches: 7. CDR3 nucleotide sequence: TGTGCCAGTTTGGAAGCGGGGGGAAACCAAGAGACCCAGTACTTC. This gives the protein CASLEAGGNQETQYF.

The rearrangement links TRBV7-2 to TRBJ1-3, with D unclear. The CDR3 contains 15 residues. Germline CDR1 and CDR2: SGHTA and FQGNSA. V shed 0 bases and J shed 2 bases, with 8 bases lying between them. The CDR3 sequence is CASSLAGRTGNTIYF. CDR3 sequence (DNA): TGTGCCAGCAGCTTAGCCGGACGGACTGGAAACACCATATATTTT.

J is TRBJ1-2 and V is TRBV7-9; 12 bases are a match to TRBD1. The CDR3 spans 17 residues. V trimming: 1 base; J trimming: 6 bases; junction bases outside the gene matches: 9. Germline values: CDR1 SEHNR, CDR2 FQNEAQ (reference sequence). The CDR3 DNA follows: TGTGCCAGCAGCTTAGTTGGGACAGGGGGCGCTAAGGATGGCTACACCTTC. Translation gives CASSLVGTGGAKDGYTF.

This clone appeared a single time. The CDR3 is CASSLGQGRRYTEAFF. Here the CDR3 DNA reads TGTGCCAGCAGCTTAGGCCAGGGCCGGAGGTACACTGAAGCTTTCTTT. The V and J genes are TRBV7-8 and TRBJ1-1, with D perhaps TRBD1 (5 bases). CDR3 length: 16 residues. V was clipped by 1 base and J by 3 bases, with 15 bases between them. CDR1 and CDR2 from the germline V gene are SGHVS and FQNEAQ.

This rearrangement joins TRBV18 to TRBJ1-3, with 8 bases fitting TRBD1. Looked up from germline, CDR1 is KGHSH and CDR2 is LQKENI. The CDR3 has 15 residues. Trimming at V came to 3 bases and at J to 3 bases, leaving 4 bases not matched to a gene. As DNA, the CDR3 is TGTGCCAGCTCACCGACAGGGGAGTTTGGAAACACCATATATTTT. Amino acid sequence: CASSPTGEFGNTIYF.